This T cell receptor (beta chain) came from a study of control samples from healthy donors and cancer patients. Assay: immunoSEQ multiplex PCR; the TCRdb copy retains only in-frame clones and omits some. Counted here are about 180,000 clones, 90% occurring once; the ten biggest clones make up approximately 1.4%. The CDR3 consists of 13 residues. Trimming removed 3 bases from V and 6 bases from J, with 12 bases in between. The clonotype was recovered from a woman between 50 and 59 years old in good health. The V and J genes are TRBV12-3 or TRBV12-4 and TRBJ2-7, with unresolved D. Input material: blood. CDR3 loop: CASSLLLVSEQYF. In nucleotides, the CDR3 is TGTGCCAGCAGTTTGTTGCTAGTGAGCGAGCAGTACTTC.